The 10 T cell receptor beta chains below all came from one sample that was sequenced in a study of shared clonotypes between healthy human individuals. Libraries were prepared by immunoSEQ multiplex PCR; TCRdb keeps only in-frame clonotypes and omits some of them. This repertoire shows a few million clones, roughly 93% found once; its top ten account for about 1.7%. The naive CD8 population came from CD45RO-negative cells selected for CCR7, without terminally differentiated effector memory CD45RA+ cells. Material: naive CD8+ T cells from PBMCs. These receptors all come from a man between 18 and 29 years old in good health. Some clones in this sample may be carry-over from other donors' samples.

In its sample, this clone was seen once. V usage is TRBV6-5 and J usage is TRBJ2-1, with 13 positions matching TRBD2. In germline, CDR1 is MNHEY, CDR2 SVGAGI. V shed 5 bases, J shed 8 bases, and the junction held 6 bases outside the gene matches. The CDR3 runs to 15 residues. CDR3 sequence (DNA): TGTGCCAGCAGTGGGACTAGCGGGACGCGGGATGAGCAGTTCTTC. Protein: CASSGTSGTRDEQFF.

The V gene is TRBV5-1, the J gene TRBJ2-7; D is uncertain. Germline loops: CDR1 SGHRS, CDR2 YFSETQ. Trimming removed 3 bases at V and 2 bases at J, with 15 bases between. CDR3 length equals 15 residues. CDR3 region: CASSSPRTEPYEQYF. CDR3 sequence (DNA): TGCGCCAGCAGCTCCCCCAGGACCGAGCCCTACGAGCAGTACTTC.

The chain recombines TRBV4-3 with TRBJ1-2; D unresolved. This CDR3 spans 16 amino acids. CDR1 and CDR2 (germline): LGHNA, YSLEER. V was cut by 2 bases and J by 0 bases, with 13 bases left in between. This CDR3 is CASSQSLGSPNYGYTF. CDR3 nucleotide sequence: TGCGCCAGCAGCCAATCCCTGGGCAGCCCTAACTATGGCTACACCTTC.

The V and J genes are TRBV13 and TRBJ1-1, with TRBD1 matching over 7 bases. The trim removed 5 bases at V and 2 bases at J, leaving 8 bases unmatched. The CDR3 is 15 amino acids. In germline, CDR1 is PRHDT, CDR2 FYEKMQ (reference sequence). In DNA form, the CDR3 reads TGTGCCAGCAGCCTAAGGGACAGACGTAACACTGAAGCTTTCTTT. This gives the protein CASSLRDRRNTEAFF.

This clone appeared once. The rearrangement joins TRBV7-2 to TRBJ1-2; D might be TRBD1 (6 bases). The CDR3 has 15 amino acids. Trimming removed 2 bases from V and 2 bases from J, with 12 bases in between. Germline loops: CDR1 SGHTA, CDR2 FQGNSA. Here the CDR3 reads CASSLRPDRNYGYTF. The CDR3 DNA is TGTGCCAGCAGCTTACGCCCAGACAGGAACTATGGCTACACCTTC.

Of note for this clone: Other DNA sequences in the sample encode the same CDR3. The rearrangement uses TRBV30 and TRBJ1-1; D uncertain. This CDR3 comprises 11 residues. Germline lookup yields CDR1 GTSNPN and CDR2 SVGIG (reference sequence). Trimming shortened V by 0 bases and J by 4 bases, and 3 bases separated the two germline ends. The CDR3 loop reads CAWSVPTEAFF. The CDR3 bases are TGTGCCTGGAGTGTACCCACTGAAGCTTTCTTT.

The table lists this clone with a few counts. V gene TRBV7-9 combines with J gene TRBJ1-4, with 8 positions matching TRBD1. Germline trimming cut 1 base from V and 8 bases from J; bases unmatched to any gene: 15. The CDR3 runs 18 residues. Per the germline V gene, CDR1 is SEHNR and CDR2 is FQNEAQ (reference sequence). CDR3 coding DNA: TGTGCCAGCAGCTTAGGACGCAGGGGGCGTGTTGAGGGAGAAAAACTGTTTTTT. Encoded protein: CASSLGRRGRVEGEKLFF. The variable domain in full, completed from reference TRBV7-9 and TRBJ1-4, reads DTGVSQNPRHKITKRGQNVTFRCDPISEHNRLYWYRQTLGQGPEFLTYFQNEAQLEKSRLLSDRFSAERPKGSFSTLEIQRTEQGDSAMYLCASSLGRRGRVEGEKLFFGSGTQLSVL.

This sequence joins TRBV5-4 and TRBJ1-3; unclear D gene. Germline loops: CDR1 SGHNT, CDR2 YYREEE (reference sequence). Trimming took off 1 base at V and 2 bases at J, with 7 bases between the two ends. The CDR3 runs to 14 residues. CDR3: CASSLMSPGNTIYF. The CDR3 bases are TGTGCCAGCAGCTTGATGTCCCCTGGAAACACCATATATTTT.

The chain links TRBV7-8 to TRBJ2-7, with 8 bases matching TRBD2. The CDR3 length is 14 residues. V was pared by 5 bases and J by 6 bases, with 9 bases of the junction left unmatched. Per the germline V gene, CDR1 is SGHVS and CDR2 is FQNEAQ. The CDR3 loop reads CASSLGVGGAEQYF. The CDR3 DNA reads as TGTGCCAGCAGCCTAGGGGTCGGGGGGGCCGAGCAGTACTTC. Based on the CDR3 plus reference TRBV7-8 and TRBJ2-7, the full variable domain is GAGVSQSPRYKVAKRGQDVALRCDPISGHVSLFWYQQALGQGPEFLTYFQNEAQLDKSGLPSDRFFAERPEGSVSTLKIQRTQQEDSAVYLCASSLGVGGAEQYFGPGTRLTVT.

This chain connects TRBV29-1 to TRBJ1-2; 9 bases line up with TRBD1. Germline values: CDR1 SQVTM, CDR2 ANQGSEA. CDR3 size: 14 residues. V shed 7 bases and J 3 bases; nucleotides not matched to a gene: 9. CDR3 loop: CSALTRTGDYGYTF. The DNA of the CDR3 is TGCAGCGCACTAACCAGGACAGGGGACTATGGCTACACCTTC.